This T cell receptor beta chain was recorded in a study of cytomegalovirus exposure and HLA in healthy donors. Germline CDR1 and CDR2: SGHRS and YFSETQ. Trimming took off 0 bases at V and 1 base at J, with 10 bases between the two ends. The CDR3 contains 15 residues. With regard to this clone: Its antigen is unknown.

Measured with immunoSEQ multiplex PCR; TCRdb has only the in-frame clones, and not every one. The table lists about 360,000 clones, more than 80% of them singletons, with 0.8% to 0.85% in the top ten. Study-wide findings and caveats: Rare TCR sequences predominated, though certain public TCRs were found in many donors.

The sequenced sample consisted of PBMCs. The chain joins TRBV5-1 to TRBJ2-5, with D perhaps TRBD2 (6 bases). This sequence was found in a woman younger than 35 in good health and CMV-seronegative. The DNA of the CDR3 is TGCGCCAGCAGCTTGGTCCCGGGAGTCCAAGAGACCCAGTACTTC. Translating it yields CASSLVPGVQETQYF. The full variable domain, in which reference TRBV5-1 and TRBJ2-5 provide the parts outside the CDR3, is KAGVTQTPRYLIKTRGQQVTLSCSPISGHRSVSWYQQTPGQGLQFLFEYFSETQRNKGNFPGRFSGRQFSNSRSEMNVSTLELGDSALYLCASSLVPGVQETQYFGPGTRLLVL.